This T cell receptor (beta chain) was documented in a study of shared clonotypes between healthy human individuals. Those who donated were healthy HIV-negative adults, with no recent acute infections or vaccinations reported. Sequencing was performed with immunoSEQ multiplex PCR; in TCRdb, only in-frame clones are kept and a portion is missing. The sample yields about 1.5 million clones, 95% to 99% seen once. Study results and caveats: A few donors held 5% to 5.5% of naive CD4 clonotypes in common. Sample collection involved blood only; tissue repertoires are likely different. What naive subsets generally showed was a larger estimated richness than memory subsets showed.

With respect to this clone: Its antigen is still unknown.

This TCR was recovered from a man aged 25-45 years in good health. Material for sequencing was naive CD4+ T cells sorted from blood. Subset noted: CD45RA+ positively selected.

The CDR3 loop is CASRRLANEKLFF. The CDR3 DNA reads TGTGCCAGCAGACGTTTGGCAAATGAAAAACTGTTTTTT. This chain connects TRBV11-2 to TRBJ1-4, with D unresolved. CDR1 SGHAT and CDR2 FQNNGV come from the germline V gene. V lost 6 bases, J lost 5 bases, and 10 bases lay in between. The CDR3 is made up of 13 amino acids.